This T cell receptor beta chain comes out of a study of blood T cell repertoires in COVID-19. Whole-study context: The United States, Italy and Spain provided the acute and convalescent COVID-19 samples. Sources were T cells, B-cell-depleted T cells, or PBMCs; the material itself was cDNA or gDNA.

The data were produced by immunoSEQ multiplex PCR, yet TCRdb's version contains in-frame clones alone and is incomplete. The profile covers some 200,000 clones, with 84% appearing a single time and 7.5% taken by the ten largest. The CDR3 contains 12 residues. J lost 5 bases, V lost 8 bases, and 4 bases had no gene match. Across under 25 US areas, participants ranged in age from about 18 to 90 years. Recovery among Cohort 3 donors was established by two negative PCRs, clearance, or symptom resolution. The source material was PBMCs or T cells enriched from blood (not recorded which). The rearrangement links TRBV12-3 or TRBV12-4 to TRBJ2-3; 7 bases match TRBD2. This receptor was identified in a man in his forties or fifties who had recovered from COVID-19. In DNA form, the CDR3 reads TGTGCCAGCTCTCCGGGAGGAGATACGCAGTATTTT. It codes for CASSPGGDTQYF.